This T cell receptor (beta chain) was sequenced for a study of T cells in Graves' hyperthyroidism and ophthalmopathy. Study results and limitations: Appearing also in blood were most of the thyroid clonotypes expanded above 0.001.

Germline assignment: CDR1 SQVTM and CDR2 ANQGSEA. There are 12 residues in the CDR3. J gave up 3 bases and V 7 bases, and 6 bases lay outside the gene matches. Ophthalmopathy patients showed a Clinical Activity Score of at least 3, NOSPECS grade of at least 4 and duration under 3 months. Investigators excluded patients with uncontrolled infection, other autoimmune disease, pregnancy or lactation. The source of the PBMCs was 8 to 10 ml of fresh peripheral blood. This clonotype has at least ten counts. Its antigen is not known. TCR beta CDR3 region amplification was performed from RNA transcripts. Using the HTBI primer set, a first-round RT-PCR was run on the TCR CDR3. TCRdb ran MiXCR on the multiplex PCR reads and lists one entry per CDR3 protein. The sample shows some 580,000 distinct CDR3 sequences, 15% to 20% of them seen only once.

This clonotype was obtained from a woman in her 40s with Graves' ophthalmopathy. The chain uses TRBV29-1 and TRBJ2-7, with TRBD2 matching over 7 bases. Sample: blood. The CDR3 sequence is CSAGEGNYEQYF. CDR3 bases: TGCAGCGCTGGGGAGGGTAACTACGAGCAGTACTTC.